The 26 T cell receptor beta chains listed next were all sequenced from one sample in a study of cytomegalovirus exposure and HLA in healthy donors (dated by TCRdb to 2015 to 2018). The library was produced with the immunoSEQ multiplex PCR assay. For the multiplex PCR, a mixture combining 60 forward primers for TCR Vbeta segments and 13 reverse primers for TCR Jbeta segments was used. Imported from immuneACCESS, the table was reduced by TCRdb to in-frame sequences with V and J called. These copies leave out some clones; in studies compared against another copy, an unresolved V gene accounts for under half, and the cause of the remainder is not known. The sample yields approximately 100,000 clones; about 80% were counted once. The ten largest clones add up to approximately 4% of the sample. The sample taken for sequencing was PBMCs. The source of these receptors is a man between 40 and 49 years old in good health and CMV-seronegative.

This clone was detected only once. The rearrangement joins TRBV10-3 to TRBJ1-6, with 12 bases fitting TRBD1. V was pared by 6 bases and J by 9 bases, with 9 bases of the junction left unmatched. Looked up from germline, CDR1 is ENHRY and CDR2 is SYGVKD. The CDR3 consists of 16 residues. CDR3 amino acids: CAIRPGTGGAGSPLHF. DNA of the CDR3: TGTGCCATCAGACCCGGGACAGGGGGCGCCGGTTCACCCCTCCACTTT.

This clone was recorded only once. The chain carries TRBV7-9 and TRBJ2-1; the match to TRBD2 covers 11 bases. J was trimmed by 7 bases and V by 7 bases; bases with no gene match: 9. The germline V gene encodes CDR1 SEHNR and CDR2 FQNEAQ (reference sequence). This CDR3 spans 15 amino acids. The DNA for the CDR3 is TGTGCCAGCATAAGTAGCGGGGGGGCGAGGAATGAGCAGTTCTTC. Translation gives CASISSGGARNEQFF.

This rearrangement joins TRBV6-1 to TRBJ2-4; D might be TRBD2 (6 bases). V lost 5 bases and J lost 8, with 10 bases in between. The CDR3 covers 12 residues. Germline loops: CDR1 MNHNS, CDR2 SASEGT. The CDR3 coding sequence is TGTGCCAGCAGTCCGGAGGGAGACATTCAGTACTTC. It specifies CASSPEGDIQYF.

The chain combines TRBV5-1 with TRBJ2-3, with D unclear. Trimming stripped 2 bases from V and 0 bases from J, with 7 bases between. This CDR3 is built from 14 residues. Germline V gene sequence: CDR1 SGHRS, CDR2 YFSETQ. CDR3 coding DNA: TGCGCCAGCAGCTTCCAGACAAGCACAGATACGCAGTATTTT. It encodes CASSFQTSTDTQYF.

Comment on this clone: Other DNA sequences in this sample translate to the same CDR3. This chain's CDR3 is CASNPGTDNSPLHF. The CDR3 DNA reads TGTGCCAGTAACCCCGGGACAGATAATTCACCCCTCCACTTT. V and J are TRBV19 and TRBJ1-6, with TRBD1 matching over 7 bases. This CDR3 contains 14 residues. Germline CDR1 and CDR2: LNHDA and SQIVND (reference sequence). The trim removed 7 bases at V and 5 bases at J, leaving 5 bases unmatched.

As DNA, the CDR3 is TGTGCCAGTAGTATAGATAGCGGGGGGGGCACAGATACGCAGTATTTT. This translates into CASSIDSGGGTDTQYF. The chain employs TRBV19 and TRBJ2-3; 11 bases match TRBD2. The CDR3 runs to 16 residues. The V gene end was trimmed by 0 bases and the J gene end by 1 base; junction bases not matched to a gene: 0. Germline V gene lookup returns CDR1 LNHDA and CDR2 SQIVND (reference sequence).

CDR3 region: CASSWRWGEKLFF. Here the CDR3 DNA reads TGTGCCAGCAGCTGGAGGTGGGGTGAAAAACTGTTTTTT. The chain is built from TRBV5-8 and TRBJ1-4; unclear D gene. Trimming shortened V by 3 bases and J by 7 bases, and 10 bases separated the two germline ends. This CDR3 spans 13 amino acids. The germline CDR1 and CDR2 sequences are SGHTS and YDEGEE. The complete variable domain, with remaining parts taken from reference TRBV5-8 and TRBJ1-4, reads EAGVTQSPTHLIKTRGQQATLRCSPISGHTSVYWYQQALGLGLQFLLWYDEGEERNRGNFPPRFSGRQFPNYSSELNVNALELEDSALYLCASSWRWGEKLFFGSGTQLSVL.

The chain links TRBV7-2 to TRBJ2-5, with TRBD2 matching 11 bases. Germline CDR1 SGHTA, CDR2 FQGNSA. The CDR3 spans 18 residues. V was pared by 1 base and J by 2 bases, with 9 bases of the junction left unmatched. Written as DNA, the CDR3 is TGTGCCAGCAGCTTAGGTCTAGCGGGGGGACGCCGACAAGAGACCCAGTACTTC. Its protein product is CASSLGLAGGRRQETQYF.

The J gene is TRBJ1-4, the V gene TRBV21-1; the D call in the table, TRBD1, was not verified against the DNA. TRBV21-1 is shown as a pseudogene. This CDR3 region has 14 residues. For the CDR3, the DNA is TGTGCCATCCAAAATGGGGACAGTAATGAAAAACTGTTTTTT. Residues: CAIQNGDSNEKLFF.

The chain couples TRBV27 to TRBJ1-5; D perhaps matches TRBD1 (5 bases). Germline loops: CDR1 MNHEY, CDR2 SMNVEV (reference sequence). Trimming took 4 bases from V and 4 from J, leaving 5 bases between them. The CDR3 is made up of 12 amino acids. The CDR3 nucleotides read TGTGCCAGCAGTTCAGGGAATCAGCCCCAGCATTTT. Translating it yields CASSSGNQPQHF.

The chain is built from TRBV5-6 and TRBJ1-2, with a possible D match to TRBD1 (6 bases). Germline loops: CDR1 SGHDT, CDR2 YYEEEE. Deletions cut 4 bases from V and 6 bases from J, with 13 bases between. The CDR3 sequence is 13 residues long. This CDR3 is CASSTLGANGYTF. CDR3 bases: TGTGCCAGCAGCACTTTGGGGGCAAATGGCTACACCTTC.

Concerning this clone: This same CDR3 is encoded by further DNA sequences in the sample. The V and J genes are TRBV19 and TRBJ2-2; no firm D call. Trimming pared 3 bases from V and 3 bases from J, leaving 14 bases between. Per germline, CDR1 LNHDA and CDR2 SQIVND (reference sequence). The CDR3 totals 16 residues. The CDR3 DNA sequence: TGTGCCAGTAGTATCGGGTTAGCCGACCACACCGGGGAGCTGTTTTTT. As protein: CASSIGLADHTGELFF.

V is TRBV9 and J is TRBJ1-6, with 7 bases lining up with TRBD1. The germline CDR1 and CDR2 sequences are SGDLS and YYNGEE. V lost 2 bases and J lost 7; bases outside the gene matches: 6. The CDR3 is 15 amino acids. CDR3 protein: CASSVERQGNSPLHF. The CDR3 DNA follows: TGTGCCAGCAGCGTGGAAAGACAGGGCAATTCACCCCTCCACTTT.

The chain is built from TRBV7-8 and TRBJ1-5; D perhaps matches TRBD1 (5 bases). CDR1 is SGHVS and CDR2 is FQNEAQ in the germline V gene. This CDR3 region has 15 residues. Trimming shortened V by 4 bases and J by 3 bases, and 13 bases separated the two germline ends. CDR3 protein: CASSSGLQINQPQHF. CDR3 DNA sequence: TGTGCCAGCAGCTCGGGACTACAAATCAATCAGCCCCAGCATTTT.

This clone was seen a handful of times. The V gene is TRBV18, the J gene TRBJ1-5, with a tentative D call TRBD1 (6 bases). Per the germline V gene, CDR1 is KGHSH and CDR2 is LQKENI. The length of the CDR3 is 15 residues. V was shortened by 1 base and J by 0 bases, with 7 bases between the two germline ends. CDR3 region: CASSPQGDSNQPQHF. CDR3 DNA sequence: TGTGCCAGCTCACCACAGGGGGATAGCAATCAGCCCCAGCATTTT.

The chain combines TRBV9 with TRBJ2-2, with 10 nucleotides matching TRBD2. Germline CDR1 and CDR2: SGDLS and YYNGEE. J lost 5 bases, V lost 3 bases, and 7 bases had no gene match. The CDR3 sequence is 16 residues long. In DNA, the CDR3 is TGTGCCAGCAGCGACCAGCGGGGGGGCCGGACCGGGGAGCTGTTTTTT. Its protein is CASSDQRGGRTGELFF. Variable domain in full (rest from reference TRBV9 and TRBJ2-2): DSGVTQTPKHLITATGQRVTLRCSPRSGDLSVYWYQQSLDQGLQFLIQYYNGEERAKGNILERFSAQQFPDLHSELNLSSLELGDSALYFCASSDQRGGRTGELFFGEGSRLTVL.

The chain recombines TRBV2 with TRBJ2-7; TRBD2 aligns across 12 bases. The CDR3 covers 15 residues. CDR1 is SNHLY, CDR2 FYNNEI, per germline. After removal of 4 bases from V and 6 bases from J, the junction contained 7 bases not matched to a gene. The CDR3 DNA reads TGTGCCAGCAGTGCCCTAGCGGGGGGGCGGGGCGAGCAGTACTTC. Translating gives CASSALAGGRGEQYF.

J is TRBJ2-3 and V is TRBV14, with TRBD1 as a possible D gene (6 bases). CDR1 SGHDN and CDR2 FVKESK come from the germline V gene. V dropped 0 bases and J dropped 3 bases, with 16 bases sitting between them. This CDR3 region has 17 residues. CDR3: CASSQEYPHRETDTQYF. CDR3 in DNA: TGTGCCAGCAGCCAAGAGTATCCTCACAGGGAGACAGATACGCAGTATTTT.

The chain combines TRBV27 with TRBJ1-2; the match to TRBD1 covers 10 bases. Germline CDR1 is MNHEY and CDR2 is SMNVEV (reference sequence). The CDR3 is 14 amino acids. V lost 6 bases, J lost 4 bases, and 5 bases stayed unmatched. The chain's CDR3 is CASSRQGAAYGYTF. The CDR3 region has the DNA TGTGCCAGCAGCCGACAGGGGGCAGCCTATGGCTACACCTTC.

The chain joins TRBV15 to TRBJ1-3; D unclear. Germline V CDR1 and CDR2: LNHNV, YYDKDF (reference sequence). The CDR3 length is 15 residues. Trimming took 0 bases from V and 4 from J, leaving 10 bases between them. CDR3 nucleotides: TGTGCCACCAGCAGAGATCCGCAGGCGGGAAACACCATATATTTT. It translates to CATSRDPQAGNTIYF. Full variable domain (outside the CDR3, taken from reference TRBV15 and TRBJ1-3): DAMVIQNPRYQVTQFGKPVTLSCSQTLNHNVMYWYQQKSSQAPKLLFHYYDKDFNNEADTPDNFQSRRPNTSFCFLDIRSPGLGDTAMYLCATSRDPQAGNTIYFGEGSWLTVV.

This chain connects TRBV2 to TRBJ2-5, with TRBD2 identical over 11 bases. This CDR3 has 15 amino acids. Germline V gives CDR1 SNHLY, CDR2 FYNNEI. The ends lost 6 bases at V and 1 base at J; junction bases unmatched: 4. This CDR3 reads CASRDSGGAQETQYF. In nucleotides, the CDR3 is TGTGCCAGCAGGGATAGCGGGGGGGCCCAAGAGACCCAGTACTTC.

The chain recombines TRBV7-2 with TRBJ1-1; D gene unclear. The germline V and J ends were trimmed by 5 bases and 0 bases, with 16 bases remaining between them. CDR1 is SGHTA and CDR2 is FQGNSA in the germline V gene. This CDR3 is 16 amino acids long. For the CDR3, the DNA is TGTGCCAGCAGCCCAAGAGGATCCGGGTTGAACACTGAAGCTTTCTTT. Amino acid sequence: CASSPRGSGLNTEAFF.

V gene TRBV5-1 combines with J gene TRBJ1-5; 9 bases match TRBD1. Germline loops: CDR1 SGHRS, CDR2 YFSETQ. The trim removed 3 bases at V and 6 bases at J, leaving 4 bases unmatched. The CDR3 consists of 14 residues. This CDR3 reads CASSWTGDGQPQHF. The CDR3 coding sequence is TGCGCCAGCAGCTGGACAGGGGACGGTCAGCCCCAGCATTTT.

To note about this clone: The same CDR3 can be traced to other DNA sequences in this sample. This chain's CDR3 is CASSLVGGNQPQHF. In DNA form, the CDR3 reads TGCGCCAGCAGCTTGGTCGGTGGCAATCAGCCCCAGCATTTT. This rearrangement joins TRBV5-1 to TRBJ1-5; D unclear. V was pared by 0 bases and J by 2 bases, with 6 bases between. This CDR3 is built from 14 residues. The germline V gene encodes CDR1 SGHRS and CDR2 YFSETQ. Together with reference TRBV5-1 and TRBJ1-5, the CDR3 gives the full variable domain: KAGVTQTPRYLIKTRGQQVTLSCSPISGHRSVSWYQQTPGQGLQFLFEYFSETQRNKGNFPGRFSGRQFSNSRSEMNVSTLELGDSALYLCASSLVGGNQPQHFGDGTRLSIL.

This chain connects TRBV9 to TRBJ1-2; 7 nucleotides align to TRBD1. Per the germline V gene, CDR1 is SGDLS and CDR2 is YYNGEE. V shed 6 bases and J 4 bases; nucleotides not matched to a gene: 9. The CDR3 spans 14 residues. The CDR3 is CASTEAPGGYGYTF. In nucleotides, the CDR3 is TGTGCCAGCACCGAGGCCCCAGGGGGCTATGGCTACACCTTC.

This rearrangement joins TRBV7-3 to TRBJ2-3; D unresolved. From germline, CDR1 is SGHTA and CDR2 FQGTGA. The CDR3 length is 17 residues. Trimming left V 0 bases short and J 0 bases short, with 13 bases between. The DNA for the CDR3 is TGTGCCAGCAGCTTAACCAACTCCCCCGCTAGCACAGATACGCAGTATTTT. Its translation: CASSLTNSPASTDTQYF.